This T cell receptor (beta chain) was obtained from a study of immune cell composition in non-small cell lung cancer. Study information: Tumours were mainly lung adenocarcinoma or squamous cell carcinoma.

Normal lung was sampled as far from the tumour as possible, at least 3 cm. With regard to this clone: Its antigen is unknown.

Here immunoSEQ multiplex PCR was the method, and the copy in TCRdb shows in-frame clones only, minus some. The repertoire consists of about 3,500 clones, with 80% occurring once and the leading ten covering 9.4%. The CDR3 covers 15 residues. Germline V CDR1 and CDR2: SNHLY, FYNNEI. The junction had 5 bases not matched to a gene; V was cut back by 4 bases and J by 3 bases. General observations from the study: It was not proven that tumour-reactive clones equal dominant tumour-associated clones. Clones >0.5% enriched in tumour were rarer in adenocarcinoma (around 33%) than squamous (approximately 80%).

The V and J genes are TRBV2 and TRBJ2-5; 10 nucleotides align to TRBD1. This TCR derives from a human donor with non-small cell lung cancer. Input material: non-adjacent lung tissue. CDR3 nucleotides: TGTGCCAGCAGTGGGGCCGGGACAGGGGAAGAGACCCAGTACTTC. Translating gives CASSGAGTGEETQYF.